The clone carrying this T cell receptor beta chain was seen ten or more times. Its target is unknown. For the sorted libraries, roughly 1.1 million CD4+ or CD8+ T cells were used. The data were obtained in a study of neurological immune-mediated disorders. 5'RACE with 10-nucleotide random UMIs generated the cDNA. TCRdb itself ran the 5' RACE reads through MiXCR, one entry per CDR3 protein. The table shows fewer than 11,000 distinct CDR3 sequences, with over 20% occurring only once. General study results and limits: No CDR3 amino acid sequences were shared by expanded clones across subjects, suggesting private repertoires in all groups.

Sequenced sample: CD8+ T cells from blood. This clonotype was sampled from a woman in her sixties with HTLV-1-associated myelopathy (HAM/TSP).

CDR3 sequence: CASSHDELRGHEQFF. CDR3 coding DNA: TGTGCCAGCAGCCACGACGAATTACGGGGGCATGAGCAGTTCTTC. The chain is built from TRBV9 and TRBJ2-1; TRBD1 or TRBD2 may be the D gene (6 bases each). V was trimmed by 4 bases and J by 8 bases, leaving 19 bases between them. Looked up from germline, CDR1 is SGDLS and CDR2 is YYNGEE. This CDR3 comprises 15 residues.